The rows below give T cell receptor beta chains drawn from one sample of a study of Graves' ophthalmopathy and Graves' hyperthyroidism. From the multiplex PCR reads, TCRdb called clonotypes with MiXCR, one entry per CDR3 protein. The repertoire holds 350,000 to 450,000 distinct CDR3 sequences, with around 21% as singletons. Sequenced input: peripheral blood. The receptors stem from a woman younger than 35 with stable Graves' hyperthyroidism. The CDR3 runs from the conserved cysteine through the conserved F or W. Fields, in order: V gene, D gene, J gene, clone size, CDR3 DNA, CDR3 protein. The D gene is left open where the match is weak. Clone size is shown for a subset of rows, as once, few, many or a class of expanded clone.

V: TRBV28; D: TRBD2; J: TRBJ2-7; size: many; DNA: TGTGCCAGCAGATCCGGACTAGCGGGAGTTTACGAGCAGTACTTC; CDR3: CASRSGLAGVYEQYF
V: TRBV12-3/TRBV12-4; D: NA; J: TRBJ2-4; size: NA; DNA: TGTGCCAGCAGTTTCTTAGCGTTAGCCAAAAACATTCAGTACTTC; CDR3: CASSFLALAKNIQYF
V: TRBV30; D: NA; J: TRBJ1-1; size: many; DNA: TGTGCCTGGAGTGGGCAGGTCACTGAAGCTTTCTTT; CDR3: CAWSGQVTEAFF
V: TRBV24-1; D: NA; J: TRBJ2-5; size: many; DNA: TGTGCCACCAGTGATGCGAGAGGGGGAGAGACCCAGTACTTC; CDR3: CATSDARGGETQYF
V: TRBV5-1; D: NA; J: TRBJ2-2; size: many; DNA: TGCGCCAGCAGCCCCACACAGGGTTTTACCGGGGAGCTGTTTTTT; CDR3: CASSPTQGFTGELFF
V: TRBV10-3; D: TRBD1; J: TRBJ2-7; size: many; DNA: TGTGCCATCCGTACCGGACAGGGGACCTACGAGCAGTACTTC; CDR3: CAIRTGQGTYEQYF
V: TRBV6-5; D: NA; J: TRBJ2-5; size: many; DNA: TGTGCCAGCAGTTACTCCGAGGGTGTATATGGGGAGACCCAGTACTTC; CDR3: CASSYSEGVYGETQYF
V: TRBV12-3/TRBV12-4; D: NA; J: TRBJ1-6; size: many; DNA: TGTGCCAGCAGTTTATTTGGAGGGCTTGGGAATTCACCCCTCCACTTT; CDR3: CASSLFGGLGNSPLHF
V: TRBV30; D: NA; J: TRBJ2-5; size: few; DNA: TGTGCCTGGCGGGACACTAAATCCAAAGAGACCCAGTACTTC; CDR3: CAWRDTKSKETQYF
V: TRBV12-3/TRBV12-4; D: NA; J: TRBJ2-5; size: NA; DNA: TGTGCCAGCAGTTTAGGAGTACGGGAATCCCAAGAGACCCAGTACTTC; CDR3: CASSLGVRESQETQYF
V: TRBV5-1; D: NA; J: TRBJ2-1; size: many; DNA: TGCGCCAGCAGCTCAAACGGGCTGGTGGATGAGCAGTTCTTC; CDR3: CASSSNGLVDEQFF
V: TRBV27; D: NA; J: TRBJ2-7; size: NA; DNA: TGTGCCAGCAGTTCAGGTCGGGACCTGAACGAGCAGTACTTC; CDR3: CASSSGRDLNEQYF
V: TRBV7-2; D: NA; J: TRBJ1-2; size: many; DNA: TGTGCCAGCAGCAGGACGGAGAACTATGGCTACACCTTC; CDR3: CASSRTENYGYTF
V: TRBV28; D: TRBD1; J: TRBJ2-2; size: many; DNA: TGTGCCAGCAGTTTCCCACAGGGGGCTAAAACCGGGGAGCTGTTTTTT; CDR3: CASSFPQGAKTGELFF
V: TRBV15; D: NA; J: TRBJ2-7; size: many; DNA: TGTGCCACCAGCAGAGATCCTAGGGGTGGCTACGAGCAGTACTTC; CDR3: CATSRDPRGGYEQYF
V: TRBV7-2; D: NA; J: TRBJ1-3; size: many; DNA: TGTGCCAGCAGCTCAAATCCAGGGGCGGGAAACACCATATATTTT; CDR3: CASSSNPGAGNTIYF
V: TRBV20-1; D: NA; J: TRBJ1-5; size: many; DNA: TGCAGTGCTAGAAACCAACCCCATCAGCCCCAGCATTTT; CDR3: CSARNQPHQPQHF
V: TRBV6-1; D: NA; J: TRBJ1-5; size: many; DNA: TGTGCCAGCAGTGAACCCCACCGTTCAGTTGCGGATCAGCCCCAGCATTTT; CDR3: CASSEPHRSVADQPQHF
V: TRBV30; D: TRBD1; J: TRBJ2-5; size: many; DNA: TGTGCCTGGAGTTCAGGGGGCAGGGAGACCCAGTACTTC; CDR3: CAWSSGGRETQYF
V: TRBV7-2; D: NA; J: TRBJ2-7; size: many; DNA: TGTGCCAGCAGCTTAATAGCCTTCTCCTACGAGCAGTACTTC; CDR3: CASSLIAFSYEQYF
V: TRBV30; D: TRBD1; J: TRBJ2-5; size: many; DNA: TGTGCCTGGAGTGTACCGCCACAGGGGCCCCAGTACTTC; CDR3: CAWSVPPQGPQYF
V: TRBV7-3; D: TRBD2; J: TRBJ2-5; size: many; DNA: TGTGCCAGCTCACCAGCGGGAGGAGGGGAGACCCAGTACTTC; CDR3: CASSPAGGGETQYF
V: TRBV13; D: NA; J: TRBJ1-1; size: NA; DNA: TGTGCCAGCAGCTTAGGCTTCTGGGCAGCTGTGAACACTGAAGCTTTCTTT; CDR3: CASSLGFWAAVNTEAFF
V: TRBV30; D: NA; J: TRBJ1-1; size: many; DNA: TGTGCCTGGAGTGTTCCCGGACAGCACACTGAAGCTTTCTTT; CDR3: CAWSVPGQHTEAFF
V: TRBV5-1; D: NA; J: TRBJ2-5; size: many; DNA: TGCGCCAGCAGCTTGGCCCAGCCACAGTCCCAGTACTTC; CDR3: CASSLAQPQSQYF
V: TRBV12-3/TRBV12-4; D: NA; J: TRBJ1-1; size: many; DNA: TGTGCCAGCAGTCAGATTAACACTGAAGCTTTCTTT; CDR3: CASSQINTEAFF
V: TRBV20-1; D: NA; J: TRBJ2-1; size: many; DNA: TGCAGTGCTAGAGAGAAAGAGCAGTTCTTC; CDR3: CSAREKEQFF
V: TRBV12-3/TRBV12-4; D: NA; J: TRBJ1-2; size: NA; DNA: TGTGCCAGCAGTTTAGGCCAGGGACTAGACGATGGCTACACCTTC; CDR3: CASSLGQGLDDGYTF
V: TRBV20-1; D: TRBD1; J: TRBJ2-7; size: many; DNA: TGCAGTGCTAGAACCCGGGACAGGTCCTACGAGCAGTACTTC; CDR3: CSARTRDRSYEQYF
V: TRBV2; D: NA; J: TRBJ1-1; size: NA; DNA: TGTGCCAGCAGTGGGGATGAAACAGGGCTAGTGAACACTGAAGCTTTCTTT; CDR3: CASSGDETGLVNTEAFF
V: TRBV30; D: NA; J: TRBJ1-1; size: many; DNA: TGTGCCTGGAGTGTAAACGTGGATGCTTTCTTT; CDR3: CAWSVNVDAFF
V: TRBV7-2; D: TRBD1; J: TRBJ1-6; size: many; DNA: TGTGCCAGCAGCTTACTATGGACAGGGGGTTATTCACCCCTCCACTTT; CDR3: CASSLLWTGGYSPLHF
V: TRBV11-2; D: TRBD1; J: TRBJ2-2; size: many; DNA: TGTGCCAGCAGCTTAGGAGGGCAGGGGGACACCGGGGAGCTGTTTTTT; CDR3: CASSLGGQGDTGELFF
V: TRBV28; D: NA; J: TRBJ2-7; size: many; DNA: TGTGCCAGCATTAGCGGTTCCTACGAGCAGTACTTC; CDR3: CASISGSYEQYF
V: TRBV6-2/TRBV6-3; D: NA; J: TRBJ1-5; size: many; DNA: TGTGCCAGCAGTTACTCGCGGGGGGGACGCAATCAGCCCCAGCATTTT; CDR3: CASSYSRGGRNQPQHF
V: TRBV6-4; D: NA; J: TRBJ1-5; size: many; DNA: TGTAAGGGGCGGAGAGTGGGTATAAGCCAGCCCCAGCATTTT; CDR3: CKGRRVGISQPQHF
V: TRBV19; D: NA; J: TRBJ1-1; size: NA; DNA: TGTGCCAGTAGTCCTACCGTGCAGGCAGAAGCTTTCTTT; CDR3: CASSPTVQAEAFF
V: TRBV7-2; D: NA; J: TRBJ2-2; size: NA; DNA: TGTGCCAGCAGCTTGACCAGGGAGAACACCGGGGAGCTGTTTTTT; CDR3: CASSLTRENTGELFF
V: TRBV19; D: NA; J: TRBJ2-2; size: NA; DNA: TGTGCCAGTACCGACCCCCCGCACACCGGGGAGCTGTTTTTT; CDR3: CASTDPPHTGELFF
V: TRBV19; D: TRBD1; J: TRBJ1-1; size: NA; DNA: TGTGCCGTACGACAGGGGTGGAACACTGAAGCTTGCTTT; CDR3: CAVRQGWNTEACF
V: TRBV28; D: NA; J: TRBJ1-2; size: NA; DNA: TGTGCCAGCAGGGCCCCTTATGGCTACACCTTC; CDR3: CASRAPYGYTF
V: TRBV20-1; D: NA; J: TRBJ2-5; size: NA; DNA: TGCAGTGCTAGAGATGGAAGGGGGGACCAAGAGACCCAGTACTTC; CDR3: CSARDGRGDQETQYF
V: TRBV28; D: TRBD2; J: TRBJ2-3; size: few; DNA: TGTGCCAGCACTGGCACTAGCGGGAATACAGATACGCAGTATTTT; CDR3: CASTGTSGNTDTQYF
V: TRBV20-1; D: TRBD1; J: TRBJ1-5; size: many; DNA: TGCAGTGTTCCCAACTACAGGGGATCTCAGCCCCAGCATTTT; CDR3: CSVPNYRGSQPQHF
V: TRBV12-3/TRBV12-4; D: NA; J: TRBJ2-5; size: few; DNA: TGTGCCAGCAGCTCGGACCCCGAGGAGACCCAGTACTTC; CDR3: CASSSDPEETQYF
V: TRBV20-1; D: NA; J: TRBJ2-7; size: many; DNA: TGCAGTGCTAGGCGAAGACCCGGGGACTACGAGCAGTACTTC; CDR3: CSARRRPGDYEQYF
V: TRBV12-3/TRBV12-4; D: TRBD1; J: TRBJ2-7; size: many; DNA: TGTGCCAGCAGGCCCGGGACAGGGAGACACTACGAGCAGTACTTC; CDR3: CASRPGTGRHYEQYF
V: TRBV6-1; D: TRBD1; J: TRBJ2-7; size: many; DNA: TGTGCCAGCAGTGTAATAGCCGGACAGGGCATCTACGAGCAGTACTTC; CDR3: CASSVIAGQGIYEQYF
V: TRBV18; D: NA; J: TRBJ1-1; size: many; DNA: TGTGCCAGCTCACCCCAGGGGCACACTGAAGCTTTCTTT; CDR3: CASSPQGHTEAFF
V: TRBV15; D: NA; J: TRBJ2-7; size: many; DNA: TGTGCCACCAGTCGCATTGGGAGAGACGAGCAGTACTTC; CDR3: CATSRIGRDEQYF
V: TRBV6-1; D: NA; J: TRBJ1-5; size: many; DNA: TGTGCCAGCAGTCCCCTAAACAGCGTGCCTCATCAGCCCCAGCATTTT; CDR3: CASSPLNSVPHQPQHF
V: TRBV11-2; D: NA; J: TRBJ2-3; size: NA; DNA: TGTGCCAGCAGCTTAGGGAGGACAGCGATCACAGATACGCAGTATTTT; CDR3: CASSLGRTAITDTQYF
V: TRBV4-1; D: NA; J: TRBJ2-3; size: few; DNA: TGCGCCAGCAGCCAGGGAGCGACAGGGAGGGCAGATACGCAGTATTTT; CDR3: CASSQGATGRADTQYF
V: TRBV29-1; D: TRBD1; J: TRBJ2-7; size: many; DNA: TGCAGCGTTGCGGTCAGGGACAGGGAGGAGGAGTACTTC; CDR3: CSVAVRDREEEYF
V: TRBV6-1; D: TRBD2; J: TRBJ2-7; size: NA; DNA: TGTGCCAGCAGTGACCTGCGGGGGGCGAACCACTTC; CDR3: CASSDLRGANHF
V: TRBV24-1; D: NA; J: TRBJ2-2; size: many; DNA: TGTGCCACCACCGGGACACTGAACACCGGGGAGCTGTTTTTT; CDR3: CATTGTLNTGELFF
V: TRBV6-2/TRBV6-3; D: NA; J: TRBJ2-7; size: many; DNA: TGTGCCAGCGCCGACAGACTTTACGAGCAGTACTTC; CDR3: CASADRLYEQYF
V: TRBV20-1; D: TRBD1; J: TRBJ1-2; size: many; DNA: TGCAGTGCTGCACAGGGGGCGGATGGTGGCTACACCTTC; CDR3: CSAAQGADGGYTF
V: TRBV5-4; D: NA; J: TRBJ1-5; size: many; DNA: TGTGCCAGCAGCTTGTTCCCCACGGCAGGGCTAAGCAATCAGCCCCAGCATTTT; CDR3: CASSLFPTAGLSNQPQHF